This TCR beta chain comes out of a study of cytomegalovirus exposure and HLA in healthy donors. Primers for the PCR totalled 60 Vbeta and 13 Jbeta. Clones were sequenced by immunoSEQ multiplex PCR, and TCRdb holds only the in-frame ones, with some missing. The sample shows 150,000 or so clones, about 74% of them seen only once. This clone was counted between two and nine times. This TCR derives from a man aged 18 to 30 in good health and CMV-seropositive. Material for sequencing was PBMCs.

The CDR3 region is CASGAGQGALSNQPQHF. CDR3 bases: TGCGCCAGCGGAGCAGGACAGGGGGCGCTTAGCAATCAGCCCCAGCATTTT. The gene calls are TRBV23-1 and TRBJ1-5; 11 bases align to TRBD1. TRBV23-1 is an ORF, and what it does is uncertain. J was trimmed by 0 bases and V by 8 bases; bases with no gene match: 9. The CDR3 sequence is 17 residues long.